The 17 T cell receptor beta chains given below trace back to one sample, sequenced in a study of response to subunit inactivated influenza vaccine (dated by TCRdb to 2017 to 2018). The library was prepared using RT-PCR. TCRdb records Illumina HiSeq 2500 as the sequencer. The public sequencing data were trimmed at Q25 with fastp and processed into clonotypes with MiXCR by TCRdb, which kept only in-frame beta chains. Records with the same CDR3 protein are collapsed into one entry carrying the most frequent genes and DNA. Here the sample has about 570,000 distinct CDR3 sequences; approximately 10% occur a single time. 9.5% to 11% of the sample lies in the top ten. These sequences were also reported in another study, on T cells expressing NK-cell markers. As that second study puts it: TCR beta cDNA libraries were prepared using 5'RACE template switching, which introduced a universal primer site and unique molecular identifiers.

Sequencing was performed on PBMCs from blood, taken on the day of vaccination. The receptors shown here come from a man in his fifties or sixties who received an inactivated influenza vaccine. Donor details come from another sample of the same person, matched by shared clones.

This chain joins TRBV18 and TRBJ2-5; no definite D call. Germline values: CDR1 KGHSH, CDR2 LQKENI. CDR3 length: 16 residues. Trimming removed 0 bases from V and 2 bases from J, with 13 bases in between. CDR3: CASSPPMTTEQETQYF. The CDR3 region has the DNA TGTGCCAGCTCACCACCCATGACGACGGAACAAGAGACCCAGTACTTC.

The genes are TRBV12-3 or TRBV12-4 and TRBJ2-5; TRBD2 matches at 12 bases. After removal of 5 bases from V and 5 bases from J, the junction contained 12 bases not matched to a gene. The CDR3 length is 17 residues. The chain's CDR3 is CASSPQTSGGRFETQYF. DNA for the CDR3: TGTGCCAGCAGTCCCCAGACTAGCGGGGGCAGATTTGAGACCCAGTACTTC.

This clonotype was seen more than once but under ten times. The gene calls are TRBV20-1 and TRBJ2-1; 9 nucleotides agree with TRBD2. Germline loops: CDR1 DFQATT, CDR2 SNEGSKA (reference sequence). This CDR3 contains 17 residues. J gave up 1 base and V 2 bases, and 9 bases lay outside the gene matches. The CDR3 DNA follows: TGCAGTGCTAGATCCCCCGGGCGGGAGGGATCCTACAATGAGCAGTTCTTC. Its protein is CSARSPGREGSYNEQFF.

With respect to this clonotype: Sequence at one end of the junction differs from germline and may be a read error. This chain connects TRBV24-1 to TRBJ2-1; 7 nucleotides line up with TRBD2. From germline, CDR1 is KGHDR and CDR2 SFDVKD. CDR3 length: 12 amino acids. The CDR3 loop is CATSPTGGEQVF. The CDR3 bases are TGTGCCACCAGTCCTACGGGGGGTGAGCAGGTCTTC.

This clonotype turned up a few times. This rearrangement joins TRBV12-3 or TRBV12-4 to TRBJ2-1; 10 bases map to TRBD1. Unmatched junction bases numbered 13, after V lost 7 bases and J lost 7 bases. The CDR3 is made up of 16 amino acids. The CDR3 loop is CASTLPGTGAGNEQFF. Written as DNA, the CDR3 is TGTGCCAGCACCCTCCCCGGGACAGGGGCTGGAAATGAGCAGTTCTTC.

V is TRBV20-1 and J is TRBJ2-7, with 7 nucleotides matching TRBD1. This CDR3 is built from 15 residues. V dropped 0 bases and J dropped 6; count of bases not matched to a gene: 11. Germline V gene data show CDR1 as DFQATT and CDR2 as SNEGSKA (reference sequence). This chain's CDR3 is CSARDAWDSPFEQYF. CDR3 sequence (DNA): TGCAGTGCTAGAGACGCTTGGGACAGTCCCTTCGAGCAGTACTTC.

J is TRBJ2-7 and V is TRBV30, with 8 bases matching TRBD1. Looked up from germline, CDR1 is GTSNPN and CDR2 is SVGIG (reference sequence). This CDR3 region has 14 residues. Trimming took 2 bases from V and 4 from J; bases not matched to a gene: 7. The CDR3 protein is CAWSLGTGPYEQYF. The CDR3 nucleotides read TGTGCCTGGAGTTTGGGGACAGGACCTTACGAGCAGTACTTC.

The rearrangement links TRBV7-2 to TRBJ2-7, with 8 positions matching TRBD1. V trimming: 5 bases; J trimming: 1 base; junction bases outside the gene matches: 7. CDR3 length: 15 amino acids. The germline V gene encodes CDR1 SGHTA and CDR2 FQGNSA. The CDR3 spells CASSLIRDRSYEQYF. CDR3 bases: TGTGCCAGCAGCCTAATCCGGGACAGGTCCTACGAGCAGTACTTC.

This clonotype occurred many times. Mismatch with germline at one junction end may stem from a read error. V gene TRBV5-1 combines with J gene TRBJ2-7, with TRBD2 matching 11 bases. This CDR3 spans 15 amino acids. Germline CDR1 reads SGHRS; CDR2 reads YFSETQ. The CDR3 DNA reads as TGTGCCAGCAGTTTAGGTAGCGGGGGGGCCTACGAGCAGTACTTC. Amino acids: CASSLGSGGAYEQYF.

This clonotype turned up a few times. The rearrangement joins TRBV5-5 to TRBJ2-5; D assignment may be TRBD1 or TRBD2 (5 bases each). The CDR3 length is 14 residues. Between the trimmed V and J ends, which lost 4 bases and 5 bases, there was a span of 15 bases. Germline lookup yields CDR1 SGHKS and CDR2 YYEKEE (reference sequence). As DNA, the CDR3 is TGTGCCAGCAGCCCGGGACGGGTGGAGGAGACCCAGTACTTC. It yields the protein CASSPGRVEETQYF.

This clonotype has only a few counts. The chain combines TRBV18 with TRBJ2-1; the D gene is possibly TRBD2 (5 bases). The germline gives CDR1 KGHSH, CDR2 LQKENI. V lost 0 bases and J 8 bases, leaving 17 bases between the germline ends. This CDR3 is 16 amino acids long. CDR3 DNA sequence: TGTGCCAGCTCACCACCGGGTCTGGGAGCTTCCGATGAGCAGTTCTTC. Protein: CASSPPGLGASDEQFF. Variable domain in full (rest from reference TRBV18 and TRBJ2-1): NAGVMQNPRHLVRRRGQEARLRCSPMKGHSHVYWYRQLPEEGLKFMVYLQKENIIDESGMPKERFSAEFPKEGPSILRIQQVVRGDSAAYFCASSPPGLGASDEQFFGPGTRLTVL.

This clonotype was recorded a few times. The rearrangement joins TRBV29-1 to TRBJ1-1, with D unclear. This CDR3 region has 14 residues. Germline V gene sequence: CDR1 SQVTM, CDR2 ANQGSEA. V was shortened by 5 bases and J by 0 bases, with 13 bases between the two germline ends. CDR3 amino acids: CSVYPQRVNTEAFF. In nucleotides, the CDR3 is TGCAGCGTTTACCCACAGCGGGTGAACACTGAAGCTTTCTTT.

This clonotype was seen a handful of times. This chain uses TRBV4-1 with TRBJ1-5; TRBD1 agrees at 7 bases. The V and J ends lost 5 bases and 6 bases, in that order; junction bases with no gene match: 10. The CDR3 runs to 15 residues. Germline CDR1 MGHRA, CDR2 YSYEKL. CDR3: CASSYNRGGSQPQHF. CDR3 nucleotides: TGCGCCAGCAGCTACAACAGGGGAGGGAGTCAGCCCCAGCATTTT.

This rearrangement joins TRBV30 to TRBJ2-7, with D perhaps TRBD2 (6 bases). Trimming removed 2 bases from V and 5 bases from J, with 16 bases in between. The CDR3 length is 14 residues. Germline values: CDR1 GTSNPN, CDR2 SVGIG (reference sequence). CDR3 in amino acids: CAWSRRGTLDEQYF. The DNA of the CDR3 is TGTGCCTGGAGTCGTCGCGGGACCTTAGACGAGCAGTACTTC.

This clonotype showed up many times. J is TRBJ2-3 and V is TRBV29-1, with D possibly being TRBD1 or TRBD2 (5 bases each). Germline V gene lookup returns CDR1 SQVTM and CDR2 ANQGSEA. The V gene lost 5 bases and the J gene lost 2 bases, with 11 bases spanning the gap. The length of the CDR3 is 13 residues. CDR3 in DNA: TGCAGCGTTTCGGGACGAACCACAGATACGCAGTATTTT. Its protein is CSVSGRTTDTQYF.

This clonotype appeared a few times. This chain connects TRBV29-1 to TRBJ2-1; D is uncertain. V lost 1 base and J lost 8, with 15 bases in between. CDR3 length equals 14 residues. CDR1 is SQVTM and CDR2 is ANQGSEA in the germline V gene. CDR3 amino acids: CSVEAGLVADEQFF. The CDR3 coding sequence is TGCAGCGTTGAAGCTGGGCTAGTCGCAGATGAGCAGTTCTTC.

The chain recombines TRBV20-1 with TRBJ2-7; maybe TRBD2 (6 bases). The CDR3 runs 11 residues. Germline V gene sequence: CDR1 DFQATT, CDR2 SNEGSKA (reference sequence). This CDR3 reads CRAGLYYEQYF. CDR3 coding DNA: TGCAGGGCGGGACTTTACTACGAGCAGTACTTC.